The clone carrying this T cell receptor (beta chain) was recorded many times. Its specificity is not known. Library preparation (for TCRbeta) was performed with unique molecular identifiers. TCRdb reprocessed the PCR reads with MiXCR, giving one entry per CDR3 protein. The data contain 280,000 or so distinct CDR3 sequences, roughly 11% of them singletons. Germline V gives CDR1 SGHRS, CDR2 YFSETQ. The CDR3 runs to 14 residues. V trimming: 3 bases; J trimming: 0 bases; junction bases outside the gene matches: 3. This sample was included in a study of T-cell reconstitution after alpha-beta-depleted transplantation in children. Study-wide points: Once a year had passed after transplant, T-cell counts and diversity came mostly from newly produced T cells. As was reported, about two months after transplant, alpha-beta T cells came from several hundred expanded graft clones.

The chain couples TRBV5-1 to TRBJ2-7; TRBD2 agrees at 7 bases. The TCR was taken from a male patient aged 2-9 years who had a stem cell transplant for chronic granulomatous disease, so the T cells may come from the graft donor. Source: peripheral blood, taken 180 days after TCRalphabeta/CD19-depleted stem cell transplant. CDR3 in amino acids: CASSWGGRSYEQYF. In DNA form, the CDR3 reads TGCGCCAGCAGCTGGGGGGGACGCTCCTACGAGCAGTACTTC.